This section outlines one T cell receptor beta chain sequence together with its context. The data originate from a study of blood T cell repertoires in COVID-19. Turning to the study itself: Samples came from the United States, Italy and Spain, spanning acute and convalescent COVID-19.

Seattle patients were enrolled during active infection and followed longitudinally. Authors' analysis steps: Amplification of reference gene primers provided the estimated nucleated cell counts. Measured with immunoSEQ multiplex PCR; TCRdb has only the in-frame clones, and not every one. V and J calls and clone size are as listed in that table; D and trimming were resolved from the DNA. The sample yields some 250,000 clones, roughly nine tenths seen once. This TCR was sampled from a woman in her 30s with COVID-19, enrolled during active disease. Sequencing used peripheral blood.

CDR3 sequence (DNA): TGTGCCAGCAGCGTAGCCCCTCGGGGGACCCAGTACTTC. Amino acids: CASSVAPRGTQYF. The J gene is TRBJ2-5, the V gene TRBV9, with D perhaps matching TRBD2 (5 bases). V lost 0 bases and J 7 bases, leaving 10 bases between the germline ends. Germline assignment: CDR1 SGDLS and CDR2 YYNGEE. This CDR3 is 13 amino acids long.